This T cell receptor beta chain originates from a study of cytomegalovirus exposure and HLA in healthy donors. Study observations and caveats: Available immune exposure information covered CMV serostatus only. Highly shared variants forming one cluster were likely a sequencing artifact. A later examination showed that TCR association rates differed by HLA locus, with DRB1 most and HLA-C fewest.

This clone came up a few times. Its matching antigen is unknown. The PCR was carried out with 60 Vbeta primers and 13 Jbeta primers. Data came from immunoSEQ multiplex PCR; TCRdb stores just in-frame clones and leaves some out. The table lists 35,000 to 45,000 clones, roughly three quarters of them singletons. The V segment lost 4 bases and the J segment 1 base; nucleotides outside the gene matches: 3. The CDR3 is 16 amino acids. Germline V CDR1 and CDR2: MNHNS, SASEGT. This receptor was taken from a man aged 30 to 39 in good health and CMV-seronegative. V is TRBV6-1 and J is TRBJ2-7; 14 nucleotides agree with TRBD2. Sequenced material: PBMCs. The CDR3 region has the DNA TGTGCCAGCAGTGGAAGGACTAGCGGGAGGTCCTACGAGCAGTACTTC. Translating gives CASSGRTSGRSYEQYF.